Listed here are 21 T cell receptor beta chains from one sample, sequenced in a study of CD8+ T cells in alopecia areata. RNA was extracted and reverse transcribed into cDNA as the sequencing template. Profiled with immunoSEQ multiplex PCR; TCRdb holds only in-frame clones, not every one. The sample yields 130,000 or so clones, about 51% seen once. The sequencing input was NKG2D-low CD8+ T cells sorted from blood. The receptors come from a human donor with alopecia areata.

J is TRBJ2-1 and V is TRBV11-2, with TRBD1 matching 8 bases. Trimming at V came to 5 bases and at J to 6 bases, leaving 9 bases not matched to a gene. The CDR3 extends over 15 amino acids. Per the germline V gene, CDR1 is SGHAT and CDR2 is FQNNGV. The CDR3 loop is CASSVHRTGINEQFF. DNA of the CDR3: TGTGCCAGCAGCGTACACCGGACAGGGATCAATGAGCAGTTCTTC.

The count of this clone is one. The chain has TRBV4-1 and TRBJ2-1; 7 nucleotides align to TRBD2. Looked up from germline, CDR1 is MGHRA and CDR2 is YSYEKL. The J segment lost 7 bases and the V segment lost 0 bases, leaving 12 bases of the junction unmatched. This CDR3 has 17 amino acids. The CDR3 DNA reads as TGCGCCAGCAGCCAAGACCGAAGCGGGACGACACAAAATGAGCAGTTCTTC. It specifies CASSQDRSGTTQNEQFF.

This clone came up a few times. CDR3 in amino acids: CASSQVVDWSTDTQYF. The CDR3 DNA is TGTGCCAGCAGCCAAGTAGTCGACTGGAGCACAGATACGCAGTATTTT. The chain joins TRBV14 to TRBJ2-3, with D unresolved. In germline, CDR1 is SGHDN, CDR2 FVKESK. Trimming stripped 1 base from V and 0 bases from J, with 11 bases between. The CDR3 covers 16 residues. Full variable domain (missing parts from reference TRBV14 and TRBJ2-3): EAGVTQFPSHSVIEKGQTVTLRCDPISGHDNLYWYRRVMGKEIKFLLHFVKESKQDESGMPNNRFLAERTGGTYSTLKVQPAELEDSGVYFCASSQVVDWSTDTQYFGPGTRLTVL.

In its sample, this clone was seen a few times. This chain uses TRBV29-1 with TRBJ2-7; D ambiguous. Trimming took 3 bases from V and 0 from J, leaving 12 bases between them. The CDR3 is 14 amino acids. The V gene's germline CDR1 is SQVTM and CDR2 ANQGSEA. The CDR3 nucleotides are TGCAGCGTTGAGTCGGAATACAGCTCCTACGAGCAGTACTTC. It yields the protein CSVESEYSSYEQYF.

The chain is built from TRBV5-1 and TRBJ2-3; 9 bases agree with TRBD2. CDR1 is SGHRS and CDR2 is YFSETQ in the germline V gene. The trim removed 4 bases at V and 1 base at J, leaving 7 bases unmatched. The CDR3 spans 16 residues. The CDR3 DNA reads TGCGCCAGCAGCGAATCGGGACTAGCCCGCACAGATACGCAGTATTTT. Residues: CASSESGLARTDTQYF.

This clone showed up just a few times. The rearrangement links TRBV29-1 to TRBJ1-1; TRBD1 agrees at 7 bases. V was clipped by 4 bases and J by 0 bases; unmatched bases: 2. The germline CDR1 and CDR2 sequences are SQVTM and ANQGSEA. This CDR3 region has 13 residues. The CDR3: CSVATGLNTEAFF. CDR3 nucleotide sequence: TGCAGCGTTGCGACAGGGTTGAACACTGAAGCTTTCTTT.

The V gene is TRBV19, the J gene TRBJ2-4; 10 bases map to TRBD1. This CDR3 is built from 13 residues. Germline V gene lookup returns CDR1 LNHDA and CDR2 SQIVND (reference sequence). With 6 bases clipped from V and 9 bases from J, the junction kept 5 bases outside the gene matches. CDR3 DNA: TGTGCCAGTAGCTTGACAGGGGGCAGCATTCAGTACTTC. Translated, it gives CASSLTGGSIQYF.

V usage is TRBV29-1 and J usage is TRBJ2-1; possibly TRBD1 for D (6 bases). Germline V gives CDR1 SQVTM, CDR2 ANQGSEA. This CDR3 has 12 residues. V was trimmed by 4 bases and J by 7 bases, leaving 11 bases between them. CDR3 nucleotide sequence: TGCAGCGTTGGACAGGATTGGAATGAGCAGTTCTTC. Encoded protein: CSVGQDWNEQFF.

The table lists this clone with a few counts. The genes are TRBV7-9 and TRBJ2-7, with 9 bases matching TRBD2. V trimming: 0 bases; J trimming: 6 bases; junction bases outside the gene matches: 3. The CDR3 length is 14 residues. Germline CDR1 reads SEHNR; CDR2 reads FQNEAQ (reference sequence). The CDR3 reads CASSLALAGTEQYF. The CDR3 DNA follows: TGTGCCAGCAGCTTAGCTCTAGCGGGGACCGAGCAGTACTTC.

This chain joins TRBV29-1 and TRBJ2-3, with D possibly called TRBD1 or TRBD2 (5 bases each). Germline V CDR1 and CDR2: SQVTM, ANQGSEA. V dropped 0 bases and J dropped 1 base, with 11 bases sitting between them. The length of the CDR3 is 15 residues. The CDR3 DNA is TGCAGCGTTGAAGAAGGAGGCAGGGGCACAGATACGCAGTATTTT. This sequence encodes CSVEEGGRGTDTQYF.

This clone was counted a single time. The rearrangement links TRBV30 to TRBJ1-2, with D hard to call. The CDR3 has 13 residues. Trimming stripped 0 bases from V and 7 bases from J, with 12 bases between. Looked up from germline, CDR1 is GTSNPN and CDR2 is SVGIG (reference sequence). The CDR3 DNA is TGTGCCTGGAGTGTAGAGTCAGCTTTTGGCTACACCTTC. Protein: CAWSVESAFGYTF.

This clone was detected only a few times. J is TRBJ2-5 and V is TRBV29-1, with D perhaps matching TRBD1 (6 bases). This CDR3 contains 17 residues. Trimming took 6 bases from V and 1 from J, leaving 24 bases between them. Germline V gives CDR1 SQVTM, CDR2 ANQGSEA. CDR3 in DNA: TGCAGCGTGACCGGCACCTCCGGGACACCTAGCCAAGAGACCCAGTACTTC. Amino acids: CSVTGTSGTPSQETQYF.

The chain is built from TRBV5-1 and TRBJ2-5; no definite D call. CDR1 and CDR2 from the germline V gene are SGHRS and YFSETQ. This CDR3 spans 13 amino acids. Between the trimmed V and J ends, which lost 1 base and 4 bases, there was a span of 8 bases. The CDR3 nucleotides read TGCGCCAGCAGCTTGTGGACGGGAGAGACCCAGTACTTC. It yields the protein CASSLWTGETQYF.

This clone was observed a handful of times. CDR3 nucleotides: TGCAGCGTTGAATACAGCATTCATGAGCAGTACTTC. Amino acid sequence: CSVEYSIHEQYF. The genes are TRBV29-1 and TRBJ2-7; no firm D call. The CDR3 has 12 amino acids. Germline values: CDR1 SQVTM, CDR2 ANQGSEA. V was pared by 2 bases and J by 7 bases, with 12 bases between.

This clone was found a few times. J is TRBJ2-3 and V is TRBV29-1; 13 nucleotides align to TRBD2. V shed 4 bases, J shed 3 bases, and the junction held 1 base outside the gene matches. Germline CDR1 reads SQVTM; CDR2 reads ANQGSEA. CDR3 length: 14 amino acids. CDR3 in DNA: TGCAGCGTTGGACTAGCGGGGGGAACAGATACGCAGTATTTT. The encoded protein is CSVGLAGGTDTQYF.

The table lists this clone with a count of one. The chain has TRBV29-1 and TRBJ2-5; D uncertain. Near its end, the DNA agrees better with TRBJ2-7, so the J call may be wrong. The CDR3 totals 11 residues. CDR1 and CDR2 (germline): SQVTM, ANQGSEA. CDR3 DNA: TGCAGCGTTAGGAGTTCCTACGAGCAGTACTTC. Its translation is CSVRSSYEQYF.

The CDR3 loop reads CAIPGTGNEQFF. In nucleotides, the CDR3 is TGTGCCATCCCGGGGACGGGCAATGAGCAGTTCTTC. The chain uses TRBV10-3 and TRBJ2-1; the D call may be TRBD1 or TRBD2 (5 bases each). This CDR3 is 12 amino acids long. Between the trimmed V and J ends, which lost 8 bases and 6 bases, there was a span of 11 bases. Germline values: CDR1 ENHRY, CDR2 SYGVKD.

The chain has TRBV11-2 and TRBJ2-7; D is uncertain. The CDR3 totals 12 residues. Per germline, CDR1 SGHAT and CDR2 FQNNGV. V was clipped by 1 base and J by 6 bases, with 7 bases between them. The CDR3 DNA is TGTGCCAGCAGCTTAGTAGTAAGCGAGCAGTACTTC. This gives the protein CASSLVVSEQYF.

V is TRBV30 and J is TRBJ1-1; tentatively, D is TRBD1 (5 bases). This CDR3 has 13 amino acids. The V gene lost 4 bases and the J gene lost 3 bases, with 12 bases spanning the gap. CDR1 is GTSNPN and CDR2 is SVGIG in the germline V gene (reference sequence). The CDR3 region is CAWTRRGHTEAFF. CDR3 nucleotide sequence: TGTGCCTGGACCCGCCGGGGACACACTGAAGCTTTCTTT. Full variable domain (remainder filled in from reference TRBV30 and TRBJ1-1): SQTIHQWPATLVQPVGSPLSLECTVEGTSNPNLYWYRQAAGRGLQLLFYSVGIGQISSEVPQNLSASRPQDRQFILSSKKLLLSDSGFYLCAWTRRGHTEAFFGQGTRLTVV.

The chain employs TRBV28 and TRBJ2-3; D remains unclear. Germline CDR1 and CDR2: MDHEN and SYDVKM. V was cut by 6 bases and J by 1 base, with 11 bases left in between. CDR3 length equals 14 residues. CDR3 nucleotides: TGTGCCAGCAGCCCTTCGATAGGCACAGATACGCAGTATTTT. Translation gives CASSPSIGTDTQYF.

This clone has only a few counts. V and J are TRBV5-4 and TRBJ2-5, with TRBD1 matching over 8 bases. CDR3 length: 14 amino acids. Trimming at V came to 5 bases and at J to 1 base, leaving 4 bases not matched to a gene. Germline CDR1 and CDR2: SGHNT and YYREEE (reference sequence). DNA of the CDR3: TGTGCCAGCAGTCAAGGACAGGGCCAAGAGACCCAGTACTTC. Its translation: CASSQGQGQETQYF. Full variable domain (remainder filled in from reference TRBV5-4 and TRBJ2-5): ETGVTQSPTHLIKTRGQQVTLRCSSQSGHNTVSWYQQALGQGPQFIFQYYREEENGRGNFPPRFSGLQFPNYSSELNVNALELDDSALYLCASSQGQGQETQYFGPGTRLLVL.